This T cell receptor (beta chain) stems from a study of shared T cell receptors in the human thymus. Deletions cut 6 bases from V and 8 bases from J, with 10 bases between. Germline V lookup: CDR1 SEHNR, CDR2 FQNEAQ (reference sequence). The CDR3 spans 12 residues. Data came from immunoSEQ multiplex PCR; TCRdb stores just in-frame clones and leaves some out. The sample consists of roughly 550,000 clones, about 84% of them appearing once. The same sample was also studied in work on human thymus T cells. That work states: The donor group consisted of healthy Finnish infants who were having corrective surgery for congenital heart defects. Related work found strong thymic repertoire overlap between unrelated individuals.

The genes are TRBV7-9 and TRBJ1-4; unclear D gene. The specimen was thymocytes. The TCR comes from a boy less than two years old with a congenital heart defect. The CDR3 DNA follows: TGTGCCAGCAGGGGAGGCGGGGAAAAACTGTTTTTT. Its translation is CASRGGGEKLFF.